This TCR beta chain was sequenced for a study of CD8 T cells in ankylosing spondylitis (dated by TCRdb to the late 2010s). Study-wide context: T cell receptor beta repertoires were profiled in healthy donors and ankylosing spondylitis patients so that disease-linked TCR variants could be found. In total, the full study cohort was made up of 85 to 140 healthy donors and some 26 ankylosing spondylitis patients. Peripheral blood samples were taken, and synovial fluid was additionally collected from ankylosing spondylitis patients.

To note about this clonotype: Its binding antigen is unknown. There are no base qualities to consult, and no much larger clone falls within one base.

Results and caveats for the whole study, not just this receptor: Some of the motif variants had been reported before in the synovial fluid and blood of reactive arthritis patients, a finding that suggests common disease-initiation mechanisms. Blood from ankylosing spondylitis patients appeared to be characterized by a TCR beta motif composed of about eight highly homologous amino acid variants. In peripheral blood, the disease-linked clones were found at relatively low frequencies and had a CD8+ phenotype. The disease-linked clones were reported as significantly enriched in matched synovial fluid samples from ankylosing spondylitis patients.

Sequenced using an Illumina HiSeq 2500. TCR beta libraries were prepared by quantitative 5'-RACE with molecular barcodes. In the authors' own workflow: A new computational method based on a probabilistic model of VDJ rearrangement was used to identify disease-linked TCR variants. TCRdb reran the public reads through fastp at Q25 and MiXCR, keeping productive beta chains. CDR3 protein sequences are deduplicated, and each keeps its most common genes and DNA. TCRdb's processing, not the authors', yielded these V and J calls. For this sample there are around 150,000 distinct CDR3 sequences; just under 7.5% appear just once. The top ten constitute around 11% of the sample. Taken from the germline V gene, the CDR1 and CDR2 loops are SGHAT and FQNNGV. The CDR3 starts with the cysteine, ends with the phenylalanine, and has 19 residues. Of the read, only the CDR3 DNA is kept; its 57 bases are in frame from base 1. Trimming accounts for 1 base at V and 4 bases at J, while the number of junction bases matched to no gene is 9.

The TCR comes from a female donor with ankylosing spondylitis or in good health (not recorded which). The chain employs TRBV11-2 and TRBJ2-6; TRBD1 fits 11 bases in the junction. The sequenced material came from blood, either unsorted or a sorted T cell fraction (not recorded which). CDR3 region: CASSLVWTGGLSGANVLTF. The nucleotide sequence reads as follows: TGTGCCAGCAGCTTAGTATGGACAGGGGGCCTTTCGGGGGCCAACGTCCTGACTTTC.